Presented here are 21 T cell receptor beta chains from one specimen sequenced in a study of a mutant IDH1 vaccine in newly diagnosed glioma. Sequencing was performed with immunoSEQ multiplex PCR; in TCRdb, only in-frame clones are kept and a portion is missing. The repertoire has around 36,000 clones, approximately 90% of them found once; the top ten carry roughly 2.6%. Time point described: week 5, during vaccination. A single vaccine dose contained 300 ug of mutant IDH1 20-mer peptide, and topical imiquimod was used with it. No antigen has been assigned to these receptors. This specimen was PBMCs, taken from a glioma patient whose treatment included an IDH1 peptide vaccine. The receptor set was obtained from a man in his fifties with glioma.

About this clone: Its ends do not fully match the called genes, so a read error is possible. Different DNA sequences within this sample yield the same CDR3. The CDR3 nucleotides read TGTGCTAGCAGTGACCCTGCCCAAGAGACCCAGTACTTC. Translating it yields CASSDPAQETQYF. The chain uses TRBV6-1 and TRBJ2-5; D not resolved. This CDR3 has 13 residues. Looked up from germline, CDR1 is MNHNS and CDR2 is SASEGT.

This chain links TRBV5-1 with TRBJ1-2, with 7 bases aligning to TRBD1. The CDR3 length is 13 residues. V lost 0 bases, J lost 7 bases, and 3 bases stayed unmatched. Germline lookup yields CDR1 SGHRS and CDR2 YFSETQ. The CDR3 nucleotides read TGCGCCAGCAGCTTGGAGGGGGCGGGTGGCTACACCTTC. Its translation: CASSLEGAGGYTF.

In regard to this clone: At one end, the junction sequence differs from germline, possibly due to a read error. This chain uses TRBV7-7 with TRBJ2-7; 10 nucleotides match TRBD1. The CDR3 is made up of 13 amino acids. The germline gives CDR1 SSHAT, CDR2 FNYEAQ (reference sequence). CDR3 amino acids: CASSLGQGGEQYF. The CDR3 bases are TGTGCTAGCAGCTTAGGACAGGGGGGCGAGCAGTACTTC.

The chain links TRBV18 to TRBJ1-2; D not resolved. CDR3 length: 13 residues. Germline assignment: CDR1 KGHSH and CDR2 LQKENI. V was pared by 6 bases and J by 3 bases, with 11 bases between. As DNA, the CDR3 is TGTGCCAGCTCGGCGGGATCCGACTATGGCTACACCTTC. Protein product: CASSAGSDYGYTF.

The J gene is TRBJ2-7, the V gene TRBV5-4; TRBD2 matches at 9 bases. The V gene end was trimmed by 3 bases and the J gene end by 2 bases; junction bases not matched to a gene: 6. Germline loops: CDR1 SGHNT, CDR2 YYREEE (reference sequence). This CDR3 contains 15 residues. CDR3 DNA: TGTGCCAGCAGCTGGGAAGCGGGAGGACCCTACGAGCAGTACTTC. Protein: CASSWEAGGPYEQYF.

The rearrangement uses TRBV19 and TRBJ1-2; 7 bases match TRBD1. V lost 7 bases and J lost 7; bases outside the gene matches: 6. Germline-derived CDR1 and CDR2 are LNHDA and SQIVND (reference sequence). The CDR3 sequence is 12 residues long. CDR3 sequence: CASTTGAVGYTF. CDR3 nucleotides: TGTGCCAGTACCACAGGGGCCGTTGGCTACACCTTC.

The chain is built from TRBV7-9 and TRBJ1-1, with D perhaps matching TRBD1 (5 bases). The V gene's germline CDR1 is SEHNR and CDR2 FQNEAQ (reference sequence). The CDR3 length is 16 residues. The V gene lost 4 bases and the J gene lost 4 bases, with 19 bases spanning the gap. CDR3 sequence reads: CASSWTPGTGGTEAFF. The CDR3 DNA sequence: TGTGCCAGCAGCTGGACTCCTGGGACTGGGGGCACTGAAGCTTTCTTT.

The rearrangement links TRBV5-1 to TRBJ2-6, with D perhaps matching TRBD2 (5 bases). The CDR3 is 16 residues long. Germline CDR1 reads SGHRS; CDR2 reads YFSETQ. The V and J ends lost 4 bases and 3 bases respectively, with 14 bases between them. The CDR3 region is CASSVSTGFGANVLTF. The CDR3 nucleotides are TGCGCCAGCAGCGTTTCAACGGGGTTTGGGGCCAACGTCCTGACTTTC.

This rearrangement joins TRBV27 to TRBJ2-1; unclear D gene. This CDR3 has 15 residues. Trimming stripped 5 bases from V and 4 bases from J, with 15 bases between. Germline assignment: CDR1 MNHEY and CDR2 SMNVEV (reference sequence). The CDR3 DNA is TGTGCCAGCAGTAGTACAAACCCCAAATACAATGAGCAGTTCTTC. It encodes CASSSTNPKYNEQFF.

This sequence joins TRBV6-4 and TRBJ2-2; TRBD2 is a possible D gene (6 bases). Trimming left V 1 base short and J 7 bases short, with 16 bases between. The CDR3 has 16 residues. From germline, CDR1 is MRHNA and CDR2 SNTAGT. The CDR3 region has the DNA TGTGCCAGCAGTGACTTACCACGGAGGGGAAGCGGGGAGCTGTTTTTT. Amino acids: CASSDLPRRGSGELFF.

J is TRBJ1-1 and V is TRBV30; possibly TRBD1 for D (5 bases). CDR1 GTSNPN and CDR2 SVGIG come from the germline V gene (reference sequence). Between the trimmed V and J ends, which lost 0 bases and 6 bases, there was a span of 5 bases. The CDR3 spans 11 residues. The CDR3 sequence is CAWSVGAEAFF. The CDR3 DNA reads as TGTGCCTGGAGTGTAGGGGCTGAAGCTTTCTTT.

The chain uses TRBV18 and TRBJ2-7; TRBD2 might be the D (5 bases). Trimming shortened V by 3 bases and J by 3 bases, and 12 bases separated the two germline ends. Germline V gene data show CDR1 as KGHSH and CDR2 as LQKENI. The CDR3 totals 14 residues. DNA for the CDR3: TGTGCCAGCTCACCTCCGGACTTTCTCTACGAGCAGTACTTC. Its protein product is CASSPPDFLYEQYF.

The V and J genes are TRBV18 and TRBJ1-4; D is possibly TRBD1 (5 bases). Per the germline V gene, CDR1 is KGHSH and CDR2 is LQKENI. Trimming pared 3 bases from V and 0 bases from J, leaving 11 bases between. This CDR3 contains 16 residues. The DNA of the CDR3 is TGTGCCAGCTCACCTATGGACACAGCAACTAATGAAAAACTGTTTTTT. This codes for CASSPMDTATNEKLFF.

This chain uses TRBV5-1 with TRBJ2-1; D is tentatively TRBD1 or TRBD2 (6 bases each). Deletions cut 6 bases from V and 6 bases from J, with 22 bases between. This CDR3 region has 16 residues. Germline assignment: CDR1 SGHRS and CDR2 YFSETQ. The CDR3 DNA is TGCGCCAGCAACCGTCCCGGGCAGGGGAGGATCAATGAGCAGTTCTTC. Residues: CASNRPGQGRINEQFF.

This clone occurred once. The rearrangement joins TRBV19 to TRBJ1-3; D is undetermined. Germline loops: CDR1 LNHDA, CDR2 SQIVND (reference sequence). Trimming took off 7 bases at V and 8 bases at J, with 15 bases between the two ends. The CDR3 is made up of 13 amino acids. CDR3 nucleotides: TGTGCCAGTATCACGAACAGCCGGGACACCATATATTTT. This gives the protein CASITNSRDTIYF.

The chain uses TRBV19 and TRBJ1-1; the match to TRBD1 covers 7 bases. The CDR3 runs to 14 residues. Germline lookup yields CDR1 LNHDA and CDR2 SQIVND (reference sequence). Trimming took 3 bases from V and 6 from J; bases not matched to a gene: 7. The CDR3 DNA reads as TGTGCCAGTAGTATCCCCGGCGACAGGGCTGAAGCTTTCTTT. Protein sequence: CASSIPGDRAEAFF.

This rearrangement joins TRBV6-5 to TRBJ2-2, with 7 bases fitting TRBD1. The CDR3 is made up of 15 amino acids. J gave up 4 bases and V 2 bases, and 4 bases lay outside the gene matches. Germline values: CDR1 MNHEY, CDR2 SVGAGI. CDR3 loop: CASSYETGFTGELFF. CDR3 in DNA: TGTGCCAGCAGTTACGAGACAGGGTTCACCGGGGAGCTGTTTTTT.

This chain uses TRBV7-6 with TRBJ2-5; the D gene is possibly TRBD1 (6 bases). V lost 4 bases and J 7 bases, leaving 7 bases between the germline ends. Germline assignment: CDR1 SGHVS and CDR2 FNYEAQ. The length of the CDR3 is 11 residues. The CDR3: CASSSQGTQYF. In DNA form, the CDR3 reads TGTGCCAGCAGCTCACAGGGGACCCAGTACTTC.

This clone was seen a single time. Written as DNA, the CDR3 is TGTGCCAGCAGCTTAGTAGGGGGGACAGGGGCCACCTACGAGCAGTACTTC. It translates to CASSLVGGTGATYEQYF. The chain couples TRBV7-3 to TRBJ2-7, with 10 bases aligning to TRBD1. The CDR3 is made up of 17 amino acids. Per the germline V gene, CDR1 is SGHTA and CDR2 is FQGTGA. Germline trimming cut 2 bases from V and 2 bases from J; bases unmatched to any gene: 9.

This chain links TRBV9 with TRBJ2-3, with 8 bases aligning to TRBD2. The length of the CDR3 is 16 residues. The trim removed 1 base at V and 2 bases at J, leaving 6 bases unmatched. Germline-derived CDR1 and CDR2 are SGDLS and YYNGEE. CDR3 bases: TGTGCCAGCAGCGTACAAGCGGGGGAATTCACAGATACGCAGTATTTT. Protein sequence: CASSVQAGEFTDTQYF.

The chain joins TRBV15 to TRBJ2-7, with 8 positions matching TRBD1. CDR1 and CDR2 (germline): LNHNV, YYDKDF (reference sequence). The CDR3 has 15 residues. Trimming removed 0 bases from V and 3 bases from J; junction bases left unmatched: 4. In DNA, the CDR3 is TGTGCCACCAGCAGAGATTCAGGGGGCGGCTACGAGCAGTACTTC. Its translation is CATSRDSGGGYEQYF.